The 24 T cell receptor beta chains in this list originate from one sample, sequenced in a study of cytomegalovirus exposure and HLA in healthy donors. PCR amplification relied on 60 Vbeta primers (plus 13 Jbeta primers). Clones were sequenced by immunoSEQ multiplex PCR, and TCRdb holds only the in-frame ones, with some missing. The sample records roughly 100,000 clones, roughly 79% being singletons. Sequences were obtained from PBMCs. Every receptor here comes from a man in his sixties in good health and CMV-seropositive.

V is TRBV7-9 and J is TRBJ2-7; 7 nucleotides agree with TRBD1. Unmatched junction bases numbered 10, after V lost 6 bases and J lost 2 bases. The germline V gene encodes CDR1 SEHNR and CDR2 FQNEAQ (reference sequence). The CDR3 covers 15 residues. CDR3 in amino acids: CASSRTGQDPYEQYF. The CDR3 nucleotides are TGTGCCAGCAGTCGTACCGGACAGGACCCCTACGAGCAGTACTTC.

V gene TRBV5-4 combines with J gene TRBJ2-2, with TRBD2 matching over 7 bases. Germline V gives CDR1 SGHNT, CDR2 YYREEE (reference sequence). V lost 6 bases to trimming and J lost 6 bases; unmatched junction nucleotides: 11. The CDR3 has 15 amino acids. The CDR3 sequence: CASTVSGALSGELFF. CDR3 DNA sequence: TGTGCCAGCACAGTCAGCGGGGCCCTGTCCGGGGAGCTGTTTTTT. The full variable domain, rest sourced from reference TRBV5-4 and TRBJ2-2, is ETGVTQSPTHLIKTRGQQVTLRCSSQSGHNTVSWYQQALGQGPQFIFQYYREEENGRGNFPPRFSGLQFPNYSSELNVNALELDDSALYLCASTVSGALSGELFFGEGSRLTVL.

This clone occurred a few times. The chain recombines TRBV28 with TRBJ1-2, with a tentative D call TRBD1 (6 bases). V was clipped by 6 bases and J by 4 bases, with 12 bases between them. The CDR3 extends over 13 amino acids. From germline, CDR1 is MDHEN and CDR2 SYDVKM. In nucleotides, the CDR3 is TGTGCCAGCAGCCTCGGACAGACCTATGGCTACACCTTC. Translating gives CASSLGQTYGYTF.

The V and J genes are TRBV19 and TRBJ2-7, with D possibly TRBD2 on 5 matching bases. Germline CDR1 is LNHDA and CDR2 is SQIVND (reference sequence). The CDR3 contains 15 residues. The V gene lost 1 base and the J gene lost 2 bases, with 12 bases spanning the gap. The DNA of the CDR3 is TGTGCCAGTAGTATAGTTGACGGGGTTACCTACGAGCAGTACTTC. Its protein product is CASSIVDGVTYEQYF. Drawing the rest from reference TRBV19 and TRBJ2-7, the complete variable domain is DGGITQSPKYLFRKEGQNVTLSCEQNLNHDAMYWYRQDPGQGLRLIYYSQIVNDFQKGDIAEGYSVSREKKESFPLTVTSAQKNPTAFYLCASSIVDGVTYEQYFGPGTRLTVT.

This clone was counted once. This sequence joins TRBV29-1 and TRBJ2-6, with D hard to call. Germline values: CDR1 SQVTM, CDR2 ANQGSEA. The CDR3 spans 14 residues. Trimming pared 1 base from V and 0 bases from J, leaving 4 bases between. CDR3 sequence reads: CSVEGSSGANVLTF. The DNA for the CDR3 is TGCAGCGTTGAAGGCAGCTCTGGGGCCAACGTCCTGACTTTC.

The chain has TRBV27 and TRBJ1-3, with unresolved D. V was clipped by 3 bases and J by 3 bases, with 9 bases between them. The CDR3 loop spans 14 amino acids. Germline assignment: CDR1 MNHEY and CDR2 SMNVEV (reference sequence). The DNA of the CDR3 is TGTGCCAGCAGTTTGAGCAGGATTGGAAACACCATATATTTT. This encodes CASSLSRIGNTIYF.

The V and J genes are TRBV6-6 and TRBJ2-1, with D perhaps TRBD1 (6 bases). The germline V gene encodes CDR1 MNHNY and CDR2 SVGAGI (reference sequence). V shed 6 bases and J shed 6 bases, with 9 bases lying between them. CDR3 size: 12 residues. The CDR3 DNA is TGTGCCAGCAGACAGGGTACCAATGAGCAGTTCTTC. Translation gives CASRQGTNEQFF.

J is TRBJ2-5 and V is TRBV9; D is ambiguous. The germline V gene has CDR1 SGDLS and CDR2 YYNGEE. Trimming pared 5 bases from V and 5 bases from J, leaving 10 bases between. The CDR3 has 12 residues. CDR3 residues: CASSLEAETQYF. The CDR3 coding sequence is TGTGCCAGCAGTTTAGAGGCGGAGACCCAGTACTTC.

The chain links TRBV6-6 to TRBJ1-5; 11 bases fit TRBD1. Germline-derived CDR1 and CDR2 are MNHNY and SVGAGI (reference sequence). The CDR3 sequence is 14 residues long. Trimming took 6 bases from V and 5 from J; bases not matched to a gene: 3. CDR3 protein: CASRRDRGYQPQHF. CDR3 sequence (DNA): TGTGCCAGCAGAAGGGACAGGGGGTATCAGCCCCAGCATTTT.

This chain links TRBV6-6 with TRBJ1-6, with D perhaps TRBD1 (5 bases). In germline, CDR1 is MNHNY, CDR2 SVGAGI (reference sequence). Trimming took 0 bases from V and 7 from J, leaving 7 bases between them. The CDR3 is made up of 14 amino acids. In nucleotides, the CDR3 is TGTGCCAGCAGTTACTCCTCAGGGAATTCACCCCTCCACTTT. Its translation: CASSYSSGNSPLHF.

In the case of this clone: The junction does not match germline at one end; this may be a read error. J is TRBJ1-5 and V is TRBV10-3; 12 bases map to TRBD1. This CDR3 has 14 residues. CDR1 ENHRY and CDR2 SYGVKD come from the germline V gene. In DNA form, the CDR3 reads TGTGTCATCAGGGGGACAGGGGGCGGTCAGCCCCAGCATTTT. Its protein product is CVIRGTGGGQPQHF.

The rearrangement uses TRBV5-5 and TRBJ1-5; 7 bases match TRBD1. The CDR3 runs to 14 residues. Germline V lookup: CDR1 SGHKS, CDR2 YYEKEE (reference sequence). V dropped 4 bases and J dropped 4; count of bases not matched to a gene: 5. The CDR3 here is CASSPGQLNQPQHF. Here the CDR3 DNA reads TGTGCCAGCAGCCCGGGACAGCTTAATCAGCCCCAGCATTTT.

This rearrangement joins TRBV5-1 to TRBJ2-5; possibly TRBD1 for D (5 bases). Germline V lookup: CDR1 SGHRS, CDR2 YFSETQ. This CDR3 is built from 17 residues. The germline V and J ends were trimmed by 0 bases and 10 bases, with 25 bases remaining between them. CDR3: CASSLGGSQGGIRRQYF. The CDR3 nucleotides are TGCGCCAGCAGCTTGGGCGGTAGCCAGGGTGGAATACGACGCCAGTACTTC.

The rearrangement joins TRBV7-9 to TRBJ1-1, with D maybe TRBD1 (6 bases). Germline CDR1 reads SEHNR; CDR2 reads FQNEAQ (reference sequence). There are 15 residues in the CDR3. Deletions cut 1 base from V and 1 base from J, with 10 bases between. CDR3 protein: CASSLVGRGNTEAFF. The CDR3 DNA reads TGTGCCAGCAGCTTAGTAGGCAGGGGGAACACTGAAGCTTTCTTT.

The CDR3: CASSYRVEGYEQYF. DNA of the CDR3: TGTGCCAGCAGTTACCGGGTCGAGGGCTACGAGCAGTACTTC. The rearrangement joins TRBV6-6 to TRBJ2-7, with D perhaps matching TRBD2 (5 bases). This CDR3 is built from 14 residues. The germline V gene encodes CDR1 MNHNY and CDR2 SVGAGI (reference sequence). V lost 2 bases to trimming and J lost 3 bases, with 11 bases between them.

The chain combines TRBV7-2 with TRBJ2-1; D remains unclear. CDR3 length: 13 amino acids. The V gene's germline CDR1 is SGHTA and CDR2 FQGNSA. V lost 3 bases to trimming and J lost 6 bases, with 9 bases between them. CDR3 bases: TGTGCCAGCAGCTTCGGCAGACTCAATGAGCAGTTCTTC. This encodes CASSFGRLNEQFF.

The chain employs TRBV4-3 and TRBJ2-7, with no clear D. The germline V gene has CDR1 LGHNA and CDR2 YSLEER. With 3 bases removed from V and 7 bases from J, the gap between germline ends came to 16 bases. This CDR3 is 14 amino acids long. The CDR3 region has the DNA TGCGCCAGCAGCCACTCAACCTTGAGGAGAGAGCAGTACTTC. Amino acid sequence: CASSHSTLRREQYF.

The genes are TRBV5-1 and TRBJ1-1, with D possibly TRBD1 on 6 matching bases. V was cut by 1 base and J by 1 base, with 11 bases left in between. Germline V gives CDR1 SGHRS, CDR2 YFSETQ. This CDR3 spans 15 amino acids. In nucleotides, the CDR3 is TGCGCCAGCAGCTTGTCTCCGGACAGGAACACTGAAGCTTTCTTT. Translation gives CASSLSPDRNTEAFF.

The chain has TRBV15 and TRBJ1-2; no reliable D call. V was cut by 4 bases and J by 0 bases, with 18 bases left in between. From germline, CDR1 is LNHNV and CDR2 YYDKDF (reference sequence). The CDR3 totals 17 residues. The CDR3 protein is CATSNNRRRLANYGYTF. CDR3 bases: TGTGCCACCAGCAACAATAGGCGGCGTTTAGCTAACTATGGCTACACCTTC.

The chain links TRBV6-1 to TRBJ1-2, with no clear D. There are 15 residues in the CDR3. Trimming took 3 bases from V and 4 from J, leaving 15 bases between them. Germline V gene sequence: CDR1 MNHNS, CDR2 SASEGT. CDR3 sequence (DNA): TGTGCCAGCAGTGATTTAAGGGAGATGGTCTATGGCTACACCTTC. Encoded protein: CASSDLREMVYGYTF.

The chain combines TRBV5-4 with TRBJ2-7, with D unclear. CDR1 SGHNT and CDR2 YYREEE come from the germline V gene (reference sequence). This CDR3 contains 13 residues. The V and J ends lost 2 bases and 6 bases respectively, with 12 bases between them. CDR3 sequence (DNA): TGTGCCAGCAGCTTCGTCGGTGTGAGCGAGCAGTACTTC. Residues: CASSFVGVSEQYF.

The rearrangement links TRBV5-8 to TRBJ2-2; D uncertain. The length of the CDR3 is 15 residues. V lost 0 bases and J 0 bases, leaving 6 bases between the germline ends. Per the germline V gene, CDR1 is SGHTS and CDR2 is YDEGEE. This CDR3 is CASSLELANTGELFF. CDR3 nucleotide sequence: TGTGCCAGCAGCTTGGAGCTTGCGAACACCGGGGAGCTGTTTTTT.

The genes are TRBV5-1 and TRBJ2-4; TRBD2 matches at 12 bases. Germline CDR1 is SGHRS and CDR2 is YFSETQ. The CDR3 consists of 16 residues. J lost 6 bases, V lost 4 bases, and 8 bases had no gene match. The CDR3 here is CASSILPSGGVNIQYF. Here the CDR3 DNA reads TGCGCCAGCAGCATCCTCCCTAGCGGGGGGGTAAACATTCAGTACTTC.

The chain links TRBV11-2 to TRBJ1-1; D is undetermined. V lost 5 bases, J lost 2 bases, and 15 bases lay in between. CDR3 size: 15 residues. The germline CDR1 and CDR2 sequences are SGHAT and FQNNGV. The CDR3 is CASSGIPPGNTEAFF. DNA for the CDR3: TGTGCCAGCAGCGGCATTCCGCCAGGAAACACTGAAGCTTTCTTT. Variable domain in full (rest from reference TRBV11-2 and TRBJ1-1): EAGVAQSPRYKIIEKRQSVAFWCNPISGHATLYWYQQILGQGPKLLIQFQNNGVVDDSQLPKDRFSAERLKGVDSTLKIQPAKLEDSAVYLCASSGIPPGNTEAFFGQGTRLTVV.